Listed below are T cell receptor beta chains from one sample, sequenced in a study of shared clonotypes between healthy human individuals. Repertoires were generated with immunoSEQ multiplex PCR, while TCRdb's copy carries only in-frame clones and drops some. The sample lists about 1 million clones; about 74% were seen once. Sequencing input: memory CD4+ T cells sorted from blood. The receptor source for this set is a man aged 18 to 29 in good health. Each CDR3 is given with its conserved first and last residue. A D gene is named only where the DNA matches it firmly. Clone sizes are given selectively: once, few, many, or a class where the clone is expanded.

TGTGCCAGCAGCCGCTACACAGGCTCTGGGGCCAACGTCCTGACTTTC | CASSRYTGSGANVLTF | TRBV5-4 | 16 | NA | TRBJ2-6 | once
TGCGCCAGCAGCTTAACTGACAGGAACACCGGGGAGCTGTTTTTT | CASSLTDRNTGELFF | TRBV5-1 | 15 | NA | TRBJ2-2 | few
TGTGCCAGCAGTGGTCGGCAGCCCCAGCATTTT | CASSGRQPQHF | TRBV28 | 11 | NA | TRBJ1-5 | few
TGTGCCAGCAGTTCGGGTCAGAACACCGGGGAGCTGTTTTTT | CASSSGQNTGELFF | TRBV7-3 | 14 | NA | TRBJ2-2 | NA
TGTGCCAGCAGCTTCAATATGGGACAGGTACAAGAGACCCAGTACTTC | CASSFNMGQVQETQYF | TRBV9 | 16 | TRBD1 | TRBJ2-5 | NA
TGTGCCTGGAGTTTCTCGGACAGTACTAGCACAGATACGCAGTATTTT | CAWSFSDSTSTDTQYF | TRBV30 | 16 | NA | TRBJ2-3 | NA
TGTGCCAGCAGTGAATTCCTCCTTGACAGGAGACAAGAGACCCAGTACTTC | CASSEFLLDRRQETQYF | TRBV6-1 | 17 | NA | TRBJ2-5 | NA
TGTGCCAGCTCATTGTACAGGGGGCTGAACACTGAAGCTTTCTTT | CASSLYRGLNTEAFF | TRBV18 | 15 | TRBD1 | TRBJ1-1 | NA
TGTGCCAGCAGTTCGTCCGGGACAGGTGGAGGCTACACCTTC | CASSSSGTGGGYTF | TRBV6-6 | 14 | TRBD1 | TRBJ1-2 | NA
TGTGCCTGGAGTGGGCCCGGGGTGGGCTCCTACAATGAGCAGTTCTTC | CAWSGPGVGSYNEQFF | TRBV30 | 16 | NA | TRBJ2-1 | NA
TGTGCCAGCAGTTGGTTATACAATCAGCCCCAGCATTTT | CASSWLYNQPQHF | TRBV27 | 13 | NA | TRBJ1-5 | NA
TGTGCCAGCAGTGAAGCGGTCATCACAGATACGCAGTATTTT | CASSEAVITDTQYF | TRBV2 | 14 | NA | TRBJ2-3 | NA
TGTGCCAGCAGTCTCGGAAACACCATATATTTT | CASSLGNTIYF | TRBV6-5 | 11 | NA | TRBJ1-3 | few
TGTGCCAGCAGTCCCCCCAGCCGGCCCCAGCATTTT | CASSPPSRPQHF | TRBV28 | 12 | NA | TRBJ1-5 | NA
TGTGCCAGCAGCCAGGGGGCAAGCAATCAGCCCCAGCATTTT | CASSQGASNQPQHF | TRBV6-5 | 14 | TRBD1 | TRBJ1-5 | NA
TGTGCCAGCAGGGACAGGGGGCATGAAAAACTGTTTTTT | CASRDRGHEKLFF | TRBV5-6 | 13 | TRBD1 | TRBJ1-4 | NA
TGTGCCAGCAGCTGGGGACAGTCGGAGACCCAGTACTTC | CASSWGQSETQYF | TRBV5-6 | 13 | TRBD1 | TRBJ2-5 | NA
TGTGCCAGTAGCCCGATGGGACAGGTGAACACCGGGGAGCTGTTTTTT | CASSPMGQVNTGELFF | TRBV19 | 16 | TRBD1 | TRBJ2-2 | once
TGTGCCAGCAGTACAACAGGGATCTCTGGAAACACCATATATTTT | CASSTTGISGNTIYF | TRBV2 | 15 | NA | TRBJ1-3 | NA
TGTGCCAGCAGTGAACAAGGGCAGAGGCAGTACTTC | CASSEQGQRQYF | TRBV25-1 | 12 | NA | TRBJ2-7 | NA